These 22 T cell receptor beta chains share one sample of origin, sequenced in a study of tumor and adjacent non-tumor tissue in lung cancer. RNA was extracted from bulk tissue without any cell sorting. More than 3 cm separated this lung sample from the edge of the tumor. TCRbeta libraries were built with three rounds of nested PCR, modified from ARM-PCR. TCRdb re-analysed the multiplex PCR reads in MiXCR, keeping a single row per CDR3 protein. The repertoire holds 77,000 or so distinct CDR3 sequences, with over 65% as singletons. The specimen was distant non-tumor lung tissue. Receptor source: a man in his 70s with non-small cell lung cancer.

The rearrangement joins TRBV29-1 to TRBJ1-1; D may be TRBD1 (6 bases). V lost 8 bases to trimming and J lost 7 bases, with 20 bases between them. Germline values: CDR1 SQVTM, CDR2 ANQGSEA. The CDR3 covers 13 residues. CDR3 bases: TGCAGCCTACAGGACAGCCCGGAGATTGAAGCTTTCTTT. It yields the protein CSLQDSPEIEAFF.

By share, this clonotype counts as medium-sized (0.01 to 0.1%). This chain uses TRBV4-1 with TRBJ1-5; D is ambiguous. Per the germline V gene, CDR1 is MGHRA and CDR2 is YSYEKL. The CDR3 runs to 16 residues. Trimming removed 0 bases from V and 0 bases from J, with 9 bases in between. The CDR3: CASSQEPTYSNQPQHF. The CDR3 DNA reads TGCGCCAGCAGCCAAGAGCCGACCTATAGCAATCAGCCCCAGCATTTT.

Of note for this clonotype: A much larger clone differs by one base, so this may be a read error. The V and J genes are TRBV5-1 and TRBJ1-1; the match to TRBD1 covers 9 bases. This CDR3 is built from 16 residues. Germline V lookup: CDR1 SGHRS, CDR2 YFSETQ. In DNA form, the CDR3 reads TGCCCCAGCAGCTTAACTCCGGGACAGGGGAACACTGAAGCTTTCTTT. Encoded protein: CPSSLTPGQGNTEAFF.

Worth noting for this clonotype: This likely comes from a read error, as the CDR3 has no conserved phenylalanine or tryptophan at its end. This sequence joins TRBV29-1 and TRBJ2-5; D gene unclear. The CDR3 runs 13 residues. CDR1 is SQVTM and CDR2 is ANQGSEA in the germline V gene. CDR3 DNA sequence: TGCAGCGTGGCCGACGGCTTCCAAGAGACTCAGTACCTC. The encoded protein is CSVADGFQETQYL.

To note about this clonotype: Sequence at one end of the junction differs from germline and may be a read error. V and J are TRBV4-2 and TRBJ2-2; 8 nucleotides match TRBD2. This CDR3 has 17 amino acids. Germline values: CDR1 LGHNA, CDR2 YNFKEQ. This CDR3 is CASSQDYYGGAPGELSF. CDR3 DNA sequence: TGTGCCAGCAGCCAAGATTATTACGGGGGGGCCCCCGGGGAGCTGTCTTTT.

The chain uses TRBV4-3 and TRBJ2-1; D is unresolved. The CDR3 consists of 14 residues. CDR1 LGHNA and CDR2 YSLEER come from the germline V gene. The germline V and J ends were trimmed by 0 bases and 10 bases, with 13 bases remaining between them. CDR3 in amino acids: CASSQDRFLKEQFF. The CDR3 nucleotides are TGCGCCAGCAGCCAAGATCGGTTCTTGAAAGAGCAGTTCTTC.

As to this clonotype: At one of its ends the junction is not consistent with the germline gene, which may arise from a read error. The genes are TRBV11-3 and TRBJ1-1; D may be TRBD1 (6 bases). Germline loops: CDR1 SGHNT, CDR2 YENEEA. This CDR3 has 16 amino acids. The CDR3 is CVSSFRDKTLNNEAFF. The CDR3 nucleotides are TGTGTCAGTAGCTTCCGGGACAAAACCCTGAACAATGAAGCTTTCTTT.

Remarks on this clonotype: This is likely a read error, given that the CDR3 carries no conserved phenylalanine or tryptophan at its end. Because the CDR3's place on the DNA is in doubt, the DNA is left out and the CDR3 is given as listed by TCRdb. The chain links TRBV11-2 to TRBJ2-5; the table's D call, TRBD1, was not checked against the DNA. CDR1 is SGHAT and CDR2 is FQNNGV in the germline V gene. The CDR3 is 15 amino acids long, termini counted. This CDR3 reads CASSPGTFGQETHYL.

Note on this clonotype: The CDR3 carries no conserved terminal phenylalanine or tryptophan, so it likely arises from a read error. The chain links TRBV5-5 to TRBJ1-1, with 7 bases fitting TRBD1. The CDR3 totals 18 residues. Germline CDR1 and CDR2: SGHKS and YYEKEE (reference sequence). Unmatched junction bases numbered 22, after V lost 5 bases and J lost 6 bases. CDR3 DNA sequence: TGTGCCAGCAGTTACAAGCCGGGAAAGGGGGCGGGTATGGCTGAAGCTTTCTTA. Translating it yields CASSYKPGKGAGMAEAFL.

Notes on this clonotype: Germline is not matched at one junction end, which may reflect a read error. V is TRBV4-1 and J is TRBJ2-7, with TRBD2 matching 11 bases. Germline assignment: CDR1 MGHRA and CDR2 YSYEKL. CDR3 length: 16 amino acids. CDR3 loop: CVSSRTLAGEGNELYF. CDR3 bases: TGCGTCAGCAGCCGGACACTAGCGGGAGAGGGGAACGAGCTGTACTTC.

This CDR3 is CASSPKRFNQPQHF. In DNA form, the CDR3 reads TGTGCCAGCAGCCCTAAGCGCTTTAATCAGCCCCAGCATTTT. J is TRBJ1-5 and V is TRBV28; D unclear. Trimming took off 6 bases at V and 4 bases at J, with 13 bases between the two ends. This CDR3 is built from 14 residues. Per the germline V gene, CDR1 is MDHEN and CDR2 is SYDVKM.

This chain joins TRBV11-2 and TRBJ2-3; D is possibly TRBD1 or TRBD2 (6 bases each). There are 14 residues in the CDR3. Germline values: CDR1 SGHAT, CDR2 FQNNGV. The V end lost 10 bases, the J end lost 6 bases, and 20 bases lay between the germline ends. The chain's CDR3 is CANCLDRGPDTQYF. CDR3 coding DNA: TGTGCCAACTGCTTAGATCGGGGGCCGGATACGCAGTATTTT.

As concerns this clonotype: Mismatch with germline at one junction end may stem from a read error. The chain combines TRBV12-3 or TRBV12-4 with TRBJ2-1; unclear D gene. This CDR3 region has 13 residues. The CDR3 loop reads CASSFVSYNEQFF. The CDR3 DNA follows: TGTGCCAGCAGTTTCGTGTCTTACAATGAGCAGTTTTTC.

To note about this clonotype: It may be a read error: a sequence one base away is much more abundant. V is TRBV20-1 and J is TRBJ2-5, with TRBD1 as a possible D gene (5 bases). CDR1 and CDR2 from the germline V gene are DFQATT and SNEGSKA (reference sequence). There are 15 residues in the CDR3. CDR3: CSALVSRQRQGTQYF. Here the CDR3 DNA reads TGCAGTGCTTTAGTTAGCCGACAGCGACAAGGGACCCAGTACTTC.

This clonotype came up many times. The chain recombines TRBV14 with TRBJ1-1; D gene ambiguous. The V gene lost 2 bases and the J gene lost 1 base, with 11 bases spanning the gap. The CDR3 runs 15 residues. The V gene's germline CDR1 is SGHDN and CDR2 FVKESK. The CDR3 reads CASSQFTEKNTEAFF. Here the CDR3 DNA reads TGTGCCAGCAGCCAATTTACAGAAAAGAACACTGAAGCTTTCTTT. The full variable domain, its missing parts supplied by reference TRBV14 and TRBJ1-1, is EAGVTQFPSHSVIEKGQTVTLRCDPISGHDNLYWYRRVMGKEIKFLLHFVKESKQDESGMPNNRFLAERTGGTYSTLKVQPAELEDSGVYFCASSQFTEKNTEAFFGQGTRLTVV.

Worth noting for this clonotype: Relative to the germline gene, one junction end is altered; a read error may explain this. This chain's CDR3 is CASEGLAGDSDRQYF. The CDR3 DNA is TGTGCCAGCGAGGGACTAGCGGGGGACTCAGATAGGCAGTATTTT. The V gene is TRBV7-9, the J gene TRBJ2-3, with TRBD2 matching 14 bases. The germline V gene has CDR1 SEHNR and CDR2 FQNEAQ (reference sequence). This CDR3 has 15 amino acids.

This clonotype was recorded once. Sequence at one end of the junction differs from germline and may be a read error. The J gene is TRBJ1-1, the V gene TRBV5-1; 8 nucleotides align to TRBD1. CDR1 and CDR2 from the germline V gene are SGHRS and YFSETQ. This CDR3 comprises 17 residues. CDR3 residues: CASSLVPLRTGSTEALF. The CDR3 coding sequence is TGCGCCAGCAGCTTGGTTCCCTTAAGGACAGGGTCCACTGAAGCTTTATTT.

Comment on this clonotype: The CDR3 carries no conserved terminal phenylalanine or tryptophan, so it likely arises from a read error. The chain couples TRBV11-2 to TRBJ2-4, with D unresolved. V gave up 5 bases and J gave up 9 bases, with 17 bases separating them. The CDR3 is 14 residues long. CDR1 is SGHAT, CDR2 FQNNGV, per germline. The CDR3, as DNA: TGTGCCAGCAGCACCCCGGTTCAAGTTGGCATTCAGTACTTG. Protein sequence: CASSTPVQVGIQYL.

The chain employs TRBV20-1 and TRBJ2-6; possible D gene TRBD1, 5 bases. The CDR3 contains 16 residues. CDR1 and CDR2 (germline): DFQATT, SNEGSKA (reference sequence). Trimming stripped 1 base from V and 4 bases from J, with 14 bases between. CDR3 residues: CSARVLSGAGANVLTF. DNA for the CDR3: TGCAGTGCTAGAGTCCTGAGTGGGGCCGGGGCCAACGTCCTGACTTTC.

Comments on this clonotype: No conserved phenylalanine or tryptophan is present at the end of the CDR3, so a read error is the likely explanation. The DNA is omitted, as the CDR3 cannot be located on it reliably, and the CDR3 follows TCRdb's listing. This sequence joins TRBV12-3 or TRBV12-4 and TRBJ2-3; the table assigns TRBD2, which was not confirmed against the DNA. The CDR3 totals 15 residues, both ends included. CDR3 residues: CASRTPGLAGEAQYC.

Details on this clonotype: Just one base apart from a much larger clone, this may be a read error. The chain carries TRBV29-1 and TRBJ2-7, with D tentatively TRBD2 (5 bases). The CDR3 is 9 amino acids. Germline CDR1 and CDR2: SQVTM and ANQGSEA. V was clipped by 8 bases and J by 7 bases, with 9 bases between them. The CDR3 protein is CSHGKEQYF. CDR3 coding DNA: TGCAGCCACGGGAAAGAGCAGTACTTC.

The rearrangement joins TRBV6-1 to TRBJ2-1; TRBD2 agrees at 9 bases. Germline CDR1 and CDR2: MNHNS and SASEGT. Germline trimming cut 1 base from V and 5 bases from J; bases unmatched to any gene: 15. The CDR3 loop spans 19 amino acids. The CDR3 is CASSEDTKLQREANNEQFF. CDR3 bases: TGTGCCAGCAGTGAAGACACGAAGTTACAGCGGGAGGCCAACAATGAGCAGTTCTTC.